What follows are 28 T cell receptor beta chains derived from one specimen sequenced in a study of T cells in Graves' hyperthyroidism and ophthalmopathy. There were TCR beta CDR3 regions amplified from RNA transcripts. Initially, a first-round RT-PCR of the TCR CDR3 employed the HTBI primer set. A single record per CDR3 protein comes from TCRdb applying MiXCR to the multiplex PCR reads. The sample yields around 580,000 distinct CDR3 sequences, 40% to 55% seen once. Sample: peripheral blood or thyroid tissue (not recorded which). Receptor source: a woman between 18 and 30 years old with Graves' hyperthyroidism.

The rearrangement uses TRBV10-3 and TRBJ2-1; no definite D call. There are 11 residues in the CDR3. V was pared by 6 bases and J by 3 bases, with 3 bases between. The germline gives CDR1 ENHRY, CDR2 SYGVKD. The CDR3, as DNA: TGTGCCATCAGAGTCTACAATGAGCAGTTCTTC. It yields the protein CAIRVYNEQFF.

In this sample, this clonotype turned up many times. The J gene is TRBJ2-7, the V gene TRBV2, with D possibly TRBD2 on 6 matching bases. The CDR3 runs to 14 residues. The germline V gene has CDR1 SNHLY and CDR2 FYNNEI. The V and J ends lost 4 bases and 3 bases respectively, with 13 bases between them. CDR3: CASSARPGDYEQYF. Written as DNA, the CDR3 is TGTGCCAGCAGTGCTCGGCCGGGGGACTACGAGCAGTACTTC.

Ten or more counts support this clonotype. The V call is TRBV29-1, the J call TRBJ2-6, with D perhaps given as TRBD1 or TRBD2 (5 bases each). The CDR3 runs to 16 residues. V was cut by 6 bases and J by 1 base, with 16 bases left in between. Germline V lookup: CDR1 SQVTM, CDR2 ANQGSEA. For the CDR3, the DNA is TGCAGCGTCTACGGGACGGGATGGTCTGGGGCCAACGTCCTGACTTTC. Its translation is CSVYGTGWSGANVLTF. The full variable domain, rest sourced from reference TRBV29-1 and TRBJ2-6, is SAVISQKPSRDICQRGTSLTIQCQVDSQVTMMFWYRQQPGQSLTLIATANQGSEATYESGFVIDKFPISRPNLTFSTLTVSNMSPEDSSIYLCSVYGTGWSGANVLTFGAGSRLTVL.

This clonotype has ten or more counts. The CDR3 coding sequence is TGCGCCAGCAGCCAAGAGGAGGGAAGGAACTATGGCTACACCTTC. It translates to CASSQEEGRNYGYTF. The V call is TRBV4-3, the J call TRBJ1-2; D not certain. With 0 bases removed from V and 2 bases from J, the gap between germline ends came to 10 bases. The CDR3 is made up of 15 amino acids. The germline gives CDR1 LGHNA, CDR2 YSLEER.

In this sample, this clonotype turned up many times. For the CDR3, the DNA is TGTGCCAGCAGTTACTACAGGGGGAGATACGAGCAGTACTTC. Translated, it gives CASSYYRGRYEQYF. This sequence joins TRBV6-5 and TRBJ2-7, with 8 bases aligning to TRBD1. The CDR3 contains 14 residues. The V gene end was trimmed by 1 base and the J gene end by 4 bases; junction bases not matched to a gene: 3. Germline-derived CDR1 and CDR2 are MNHEY and SVGAGI.

Details on this clonotype: The junction and the germline gene differ at one end; a read error may be behind it. The chain links TRBV9 to TRBJ2-7; possibly TRBD2 for D (5 bases). The germline gives CDR1 SGDLS, CDR2 YYNGEE. The length of the CDR3 is 12 residues. The CDR3 loop reads CASSDSYGELYF. DNA for the CDR3: TGTGCCAGCAGCGACTCGTACGGGGAGCTGTACTTC.

This clonotype was found many times. The chain carries TRBV29-1 and TRBJ1-1; perhaps TRBD1 as D (5 bases). V lost 5 bases and J 6 bases, leaving 13 bases between the germline ends. Germline V gene sequence: CDR1 SQVTM, CDR2 ANQGSEA. CDR3 length: 12 amino acids. The CDR3 DNA is TGCAGCGTTACCAGGACATGGGCTGAAGCTTTCTTT. Its protein is CSVTRTWAEAFF.

J is TRBJ1-2 and V is TRBV6-1; D gene uncertain. This CDR3 has 13 amino acids. V lost 5 bases and J lost 4, with 11 bases in between. Per germline, CDR1 MNHNS and CDR2 SASEGT. The CDR3 DNA sequence: TGTGCCAGCAGTCCCTCGGGTGGCTATGGCTACACCTTC. Translated: CASSPSGGYGYTF.

This clonotype came up many times. The rearrangement joins TRBV2 to TRBJ2-5; TRBD2 matches 12 bases. Germline CDR1 and CDR2: SNHLY and FYNNEI. CDR3 size: 16 residues. V lost 0 bases, J lost 5 bases, and 4 bases stayed unmatched. Written as DNA, the CDR3 is TGTGCCAGCAGTGAAGCACGTACTAGCGGGAGGGAGACCCAGTACTTC. Translation: CASSEARTSGRETQYF.

The chain employs TRBV27 and TRBJ1-1; the D gene is possibly TRBD1 (6 bases). There are 14 residues in the CDR3. The V gene's germline CDR1 is MNHEY and CDR2 SMNVEV (reference sequence). The V gene lost 4 bases and the J gene lost 1 base, with 10 bases spanning the gap. CDR3 in amino acids: CASSWARGNTEAFF. The DNA of the CDR3 is TGTGCCAGCAGTTGGGCCAGGGGGAACACTGAAGCTTTCTTT.

This chain connects TRBV10-3 to TRBJ2-7; tentative D call: TRBD2 (7 bases). V was pared by 7 bases and J by 1 base, with 17 bases between. This CDR3 spans 15 amino acids. Germline CDR1 and CDR2: ENHRY and SYGVKD. CDR3 residues: CAIKPGGPISYEQYF. CDR3 bases: TGTGCCATCAAACCCGGGGGGCCTATATCCTACGAGCAGTACTTC.

The chain joins TRBV11-3 to TRBJ2-7; TRBD2 agrees at 13 bases. This CDR3 is 16 amino acids long. The J segment lost 7 bases and the V segment lost 5 bases, leaving 11 bases of the junction unmatched. Germline-derived CDR1 and CDR2 are SGHNT and YENEEA. This chain's CDR3 is CASSHGTSGVREEQYF. The CDR3 nucleotides read TGTGCCAGCAGCCACGGGACTAGCGGGGTCCGGGAAGAGCAGTACTTC.

This clonotype was seen at least ten times. The gene calls are TRBV9 and TRBJ1-1; D uncertain. Trimming took off 4 bases at V and 0 bases at J, with 13 bases between the two ends. The length of the CDR3 is 15 residues. CDR1 is SGDLS and CDR2 is YYNGEE in the germline V gene. CDR3 amino acids: CASSTTTVMNTEAFF. The CDR3 DNA follows: TGTGCCAGCAGCACAACTACAGTCATGAACACTGAAGCTTTCTTT.

The chain has TRBV2 and TRBJ1-1; D not resolved. This CDR3 comprises 13 residues. Germline CDR1 reads SNHLY; CDR2 reads FYNNEI. The V end was cut by 4 bases, the J end by 5 bases, with 11 bases between. DNA for the CDR3: TGTGCCAGCAGTGTGGGGATGCAGACTGAAGCTTTCTTT. Its translation is CASSVGMQTEAFF.

The chain uses TRBV7-3 and TRBJ1-4, with 9 bases fitting TRBD1. Germline lookup yields CDR1 SGHTA and CDR2 FQGTGA. The CDR3 covers 16 residues. V trimming: 4 bases; J trimming: 8 bases; junction bases outside the gene matches: 11. The CDR3 protein is CASSSDSPGQGEKLFF. The CDR3 region has the DNA TGTGCCAGCAGCTCAGACTCGCCGGGACAGGGAGAAAAACTGTTTTTT.

The chain uses TRBV5-4 and TRBJ2-5, with D perhaps assigned TRBD1 or TRBD2 (5 bases each). V was cut by 2 bases and J by 4 bases, with 15 bases left in between. The germline gives CDR1 SGHNT, CDR2 YYREEE (reference sequence). The CDR3 has 15 residues. CDR3 bases: TGTGCCAGCAGCTTACGGGACCCTCGGGGAGAGACCCAGTACTTC. Amino acid sequence: CASSLRDPRGETQYF.

J is TRBJ1-4 and V is TRBV20-1; no reliable D call. The V gene's germline CDR1 is DFQATT and CDR2 SNEGSKA (reference sequence). The CDR3 sequence is 13 residues long. V shed 2 bases and J shed 7 bases, with 11 bases lying between them. DNA of the CDR3: TGCAGTGCTAGACCCCGGGCGGGTGAAAAACTGTTTTTT. It yields the protein CSARPRAGEKLFF.

The sample holds many counts of this clonotype. This sequence joins TRBV12-3 or TRBV12-4 and TRBJ2-7; D remains ambiguous. CDR3 size: 13 residues. Trimming shortened V by 3 bases and J by 2 bases, and 8 bases separated the two germline ends. The CDR3 spells CASSFTATYEQYF. The DNA for the CDR3 is TGTGCCAGCAGTTTTACGGCCACCTACGAGCAGTACTTC.

The rearrangement uses TRBV10-3 and TRBJ2-1, with no clear D. V was shortened by 3 bases and J by 7 bases, with 13 bases between the two germline ends. In germline, CDR1 is ENHRY, CDR2 SYGVKD. The CDR3 is 14 residues long. CDR3 bases: TGTGCCATCAGTGATACTAATTGGCGGAATGAGCAGTTCTTC. Protein sequence: CAISDTNWRNEQFF.

This clonotype has at least ten counts. V and J are TRBV5-1 and TRBJ1-6, with 7 bases aligning to TRBD1. V lost 3 bases, J lost 6 bases, and 6 bases stayed unmatched. Germline values: CDR1 SGHRS, CDR2 YFSETQ. This CDR3 spans 15 amino acids. The CDR3 DNA reads TGCGCCAGCAGCTCTTCCGGGACAGCTAATTCACCCCTCCACTTT. Its translation: CASSSSGTANSPLHF.

This clonotype turned up a few times. The rearrangement links TRBV12-5 to TRBJ2-5; TRBD2 matches 9 bases. V lost 6 bases and J lost 2; bases outside the gene matches: 10. There are 16 residues in the CDR3. Germline V gene sequence: CDR1 LGHNT, CDR2 FRNRAP. CDR3 amino acids: CASGPAWTSEQETQYF. CDR3 coding DNA: TGTGCTAGTGGCCCGGCTTGGACTAGCGAGCAAGAGACCCAGTACTTC.

The rearrangement uses TRBV7-9 and TRBJ1-2; D is unclear. The CDR3 has 19 residues. CDR1 is SEHNR and CDR2 is FQNEAQ in the germline V gene (reference sequence). Trimming cost V 5 bases and J 2 bases, with 27 bases left between them. The CDR3: CASSDGPPTSGGGNYGYTF. Written as DNA, the CDR3 is TGTGCCAGCAGCGACGGCCCTCCTACGAGCGGAGGCGGAAACTATGGCTACACCTTC.

As for this clonotype: A much larger clone differs from this one at a single base, so this may be a read error. The genes are TRBV12-3 or TRBV12-4 and TRBJ1-2; maybe TRBD1 (6 bases). The CDR3 is made up of 14 amino acids. The CDR3 sequence is CAGSLARGRDGYTF. In nucleotides, the CDR3 is TGTGCCGGCAGTTTAGCCCGGGGGCGGGATGGCTACACCTTC.

This clonotype was seen at least ten times. The chain combines TRBV6-5 with TRBJ1-1; no definite D call. The CDR3 loop spans 12 amino acids. V lost 7 bases to trimming and J lost 2 bases, with 8 bases between them. From germline, CDR1 is MNHEY and CDR2 SVGAGI. CDR3 amino acids: CASKQLNTEAFF. Written as DNA, the CDR3 is TGTGCCAGCAAACAGCTTAACACTGAAGCTTTCTTT.

The chain links TRBV20-1 to TRBJ1-2, with D maybe TRBD1 (6 bases). V was shortened by 8 bases and J by 0 bases, with 10 bases between the two germline ends. The CDR3 consists of 12 residues. CDR1 and CDR2 (germline): DFQATT, SNEGSKA (reference sequence). The CDR3 region has the DNA TGCAGTCATGGGGGCACTAACTATGGCTACACCTTC. Residues: CSHGGTNYGYTF.

The sample holds many counts of this clonotype. The chain uses TRBV19 and TRBJ1-4, with 9 bases identical to TRBD1. The trim removed 6 bases at V and 8 bases at J, leaving 7 bases unmatched. The germline V gene encodes CDR1 LNHDA and CDR2 SQIVND (reference sequence). This CDR3 is built from 14 residues. CDR3 sequence (DNA): TGTGCCAGTAGAGTCCGGGACAGGGACGAAAAACTGTTTTTT. Amino acids: CASRVRDRDEKLFF. The entire variable domain, with the rest obtained from reference TRBV19 and TRBJ1-4, is as follows: DGGITQSPKYLFRKEGQNVTLSCEQNLNHDAMYWYRQDPGQGLRLIYYSQIVNDFQKGDIAEGYSVSREKKESFPLTVTSAQKNPTAFYLCASRVRDRDEKLFFGSGTQLSVL.

With respect to this clonotype: One end of the junction varies from germline; a read error may be responsible. The rearrangement uses TRBV19 and TRBJ1-2, with D perhaps TRBD1 (5 bases). This CDR3 has 16 residues. The germline V gene encodes CDR1 LNHDA and CDR2 SQIVND (reference sequence). In nucleotides, the CDR3 is TGTGCCACTAGTCTAGCGGGAGGGGACGGCACTAATGGCTACACCTTC. Translated, it gives CATSLAGGDGTNGYTF.

This clonotype occurred many times. The chain uses TRBV6-1 and TRBJ2-7; possibly TRBD2 for D (6 bases). Germline CDR1 is MNHNS and CDR2 is SASEGT. Trimming shortened V by 1 base and J by 6 bases, and 13 bases separated the two germline ends. The CDR3 contains 14 residues. The CDR3 region is CASSEGGGWSEQYF. CDR3 DNA sequence: TGTGCCAGCAGTGAAGGTGGAGGGTGGAGCGAGCAGTACTTC.